This T cell receptor beta chain was profiled in a study of cytomegalovirus exposure and HLA in healthy donors. Study information: Assignment to the Caucasian-associated ancestry cluster applied to over 70% of the approximately 400 genotyped donors.

Findings of the study overall: A missense variant in DCLRE1C was later tied to TCR beta V- and J-gene trimming.

PCR was performed using 60 Vbeta and 13 Jbeta primers. TCRdb keeps only in-frame clones here, not all; method: immunoSEQ multiplex PCR. The sample consists of more than 100,000 clones, about 75% of them appearing once. The sample holds a few counts of this clone. Its antigen is as yet unknown. Sequenced material: PBMCs. The TCR sequence derives from a man aged 60-69 years in good health and CMV-seropositive.

The CDR3 DNA follows: TGTGCCAGCACCAAAGCCCAGGGAAAAGCTTTCTTT. Translating gives CASTKAQGKAFF. The chain has TRBV7-8 and TRBJ1-1; TRBD1 might be the D (5 bases). The CDR3 runs to 12 residues. V was pared by 7 bases and J by 9 bases, with 15 bases between. Germline V lookup: CDR1 SGHVS, CDR2 FQNEAQ. Full variable domain (outside the CDR3, taken from reference TRBV7-8 and TRBJ1-1): GAGVSQSPRYKVAKRGQDVALRCDPISGHVSLFWYQQALGQGPEFLTYFQNEAQLDKSGLPSDRFFAERPEGSVSTLKIQRTQQEDSAVYLCASTKAQGKAFFGQGTRLTVV.